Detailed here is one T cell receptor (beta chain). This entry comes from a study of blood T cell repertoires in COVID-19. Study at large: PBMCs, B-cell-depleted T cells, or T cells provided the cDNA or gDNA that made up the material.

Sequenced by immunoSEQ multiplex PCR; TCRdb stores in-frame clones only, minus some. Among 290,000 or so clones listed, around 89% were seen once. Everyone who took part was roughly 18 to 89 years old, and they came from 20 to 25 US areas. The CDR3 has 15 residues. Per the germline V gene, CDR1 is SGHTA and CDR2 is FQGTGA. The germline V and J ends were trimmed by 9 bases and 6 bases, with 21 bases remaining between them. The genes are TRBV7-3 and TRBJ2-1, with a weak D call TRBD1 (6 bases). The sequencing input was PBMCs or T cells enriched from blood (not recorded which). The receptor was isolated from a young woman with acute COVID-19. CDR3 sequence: CASGAEGERVNEQFF. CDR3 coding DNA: TGTGCCAGTGGGGCAGAGGGGGAGAGAGTCAATGAGCAGTTCTTC.